These 19 T cell receptor beta chains share one sample of origin, sequenced in a study of OX40 agonist ivuxolimab in advanced cancers. Here immunoSEQ multiplex PCR was the method, and the copy in TCRdb shows in-frame clones only, minus some. The sample holds some 90,000 clones, 80% to 90% seen once. The sample here was CD4+ or CD8+ T cells sorted from blood, taken in a trial of the OX40 agonist ivuxolimab. All receptors derive from an adult with an advanced solid tumor such as melanoma, head and neck, liver or kidney cancer.

This chain joins TRBV5-5 and TRBJ1-1; the match to TRBD1 covers 7 bases. This CDR3 region has 15 residues. Germline V CDR1 and CDR2: SGHKS, YYEKEE (reference sequence). V lost 0 bases and J lost 3; bases outside the gene matches: 5. CDR3 DNA: TGTGCCAGCAGCTTGGCAGGGGGATGGTACACTGAAGCTTTCTTT. It yields the protein CASSLAGGWYTEAFF.

The chain uses TRBV5-1 and TRBJ2-1; 7 bases match TRBD1. This CDR3 comprises 16 residues. Germline assignment: CDR1 SGHRS and CDR2 YFSETQ. V lost 0 bases to trimming and J lost 12 bases; unmatched junction nucleotides: 15. Written as DNA, the CDR3 is TGCGCCAGCAGCTTGGCCAGAGGGGGCCCAGTACAAGGGCAGTTCTTC. This translates into CASSLARGGPVQGQFF.

This clone was picked up one time. This chain connects TRBV5-8 to TRBJ1-2; 7 bases map to TRBD1. The V and J ends lost 5 bases and 5 bases, in that order; junction bases with no gene match: 18. This CDR3 comprises 17 residues. Germline CDR1 and CDR2: SGHTS and YDEGEE. CDR3 amino acids: CASRGNTGTALWYGYTF. The DNA of the CDR3 is TGTGCCAGCAGGGGAAATACCGGGACAGCCCTCTGGTATGGCTACACCTTC.

The chain carries TRBV7-2 and TRBJ1-2, with TRBD1 as a possible D gene (6 bases). Per germline, CDR1 SGHTA and CDR2 FQGNSA. The V end lost 5 bases, the J end lost 2 bases, and 15 bases lay between the germline ends. This CDR3 is built from 15 residues. CDR3 residues: CASSDLQGRNYGYTF. The DNA for the CDR3 is TGTGCCAGCAGCGACCTACAGGGAAGAAACTATGGCTACACCTTC. The full variable domain, in which reference TRBV7-2 and TRBJ1-2 provide the parts outside the CDR3, is GAGVSQSPSNKVTEKGKDVELRCDPISGHTALYWYRQSLGQGLEFLIYFQGNSAPDKSGLPSDRFSAERTGGSVSTLTIQRTQQEDSAVYLCASSDLQGRNYGYTFGSGTRLTVV.

The chain recombines TRBV19 with TRBJ1-4; D call uncertain. Germline lookup yields CDR1 LNHDA and CDR2 SQIVND (reference sequence). Trimming pared 3 bases from V and 5 bases from J, leaving 13 bases between. The CDR3 is 15 residues long. The CDR3 DNA reads as TGTGCCAGTAGTATCGGGGTGAGACCCAATGAAAAACTGTTTTTT. It specifies CASSIGVRPNEKLFF.

This clone was detected a few times. The chain recombines TRBV27 with TRBJ1-2, with a possible D match to TRBD1 (6 bases). This CDR3 spans 17 amino acids. Germline assignment: CDR1 MNHEY and CDR2 SMNVEV (reference sequence). V shed 4 bases and J shed 2 bases, with 20 bases lying between them. In DNA form, the CDR3 reads TGTGCCAGCAGTTCGGGGGCGGTTCGGTGGAACAACTATGGCTACACCTTC. Translated, it gives CASSSGAVRWNNYGYTF.

The gene calls are TRBV18 and TRBJ1-2; D gene unclear. Germline lookup yields CDR1 KGHSH and CDR2 LQKENI. The CDR3 has 15 amino acids. Trimming shortened V by 3 bases and J by 2 bases, and 13 bases separated the two germline ends. CDR3 nucleotides: TGTGCCAGCTCACCTGCGATAAAGGAGAACTATGGCTACACCTTC. It specifies CASSPAIKENYGYTF.

V and J are TRBV14 and TRBJ2-7; 8 bases align to TRBD1. V lost 4 bases and J lost 1; bases outside the gene matches: 9. CDR3 length equals 16 residues. The germline V gene has CDR1 SGHDN and CDR2 FVKESK. This CDR3 is CASSRVAGGKSYEQYF. The CDR3 nucleotides are TGTGCCAGCAGCCGCGTGGCAGGGGGCAAATCCTACGAGCAGTACTTC.

The genes are TRBV5-1 and TRBJ2-5; D may correspond to TRBD1 or TRBD2 (7 bases each). With 2 bases removed from V and 5 bases from J, the gap between germline ends came to 19 bases. The CDR3 has 16 amino acids. Looked up from germline, CDR1 is SGHRS and CDR2 is YFSETQ. CDR3 sequence (DNA): TGCGCCAGCAGCTTTAATGTCGCAGGGGGGGCGGAGACCCAGTACTTC. It translates to CASSFNVAGGAETQYF.

The chain has TRBV11-1 and TRBJ1-1; D gene ambiguous. Germline CDR1 is SGHAT and CDR2 is FQDESV (reference sequence). There are 17 residues in the CDR3. Trimming took 1 base from V and 1 from J, leaving 16 bases between them. DNA for the CDR3: TGTGCCAGCAGCTTAGAAAGCCTCAGCTTGGGGAACACTGAAGCTTTCTTT. This encodes CASSLESLSLGNTEAFF.

This clone was seen only a few times. The chain links TRBV2 to TRBJ2-5; possible D gene TRBD2, 5 bases. Trimming shortened V by 8 bases and J by 7 bases, and 17 bases separated the two germline ends. From germline, CDR1 is SNHLY and CDR2 FYNNEI. The CDR3 extends over 13 amino acids. In DNA, the CDR3 is TGTGCCAGCTGCCAAGGGAGCCCGTGGACCCAGTACTTC. Its translation: CASCQGSPWTQYF.

The DNA for the CDR3 is TGTGCCAGCAGCCCAGACGGGACAGGGTTAGATACGCAGTATTTT. This sequence encodes CASSPDGTGLDTQYF. The chain is built from TRBV7-9 and TRBJ2-3; the match to TRBD1 covers 9 bases. The CDR3 consists of 15 residues. After removal of 5 bases from V and 5 bases from J, the junction contained 8 bases not matched to a gene. Germline CDR1 SEHNR, CDR2 FQNEAQ (reference sequence).

This clone has only one observation. The genes are TRBV18 and TRBJ2-1, with D hard to call. The CDR3 consists of 14 residues. CDR1 and CDR2 (germline): KGHSH, LQKENI. Trimming removed 1 base at V and 2 bases at J, with 6 bases between. CDR3 sequence: CASSPLTAYNEQFF. CDR3 DNA sequence: TGTGCCAGCTCACCACTCACCGCCTACAATGAGCAGTTCTTC.

V and J are TRBV7-2 and TRBJ1-3; D remains ambiguous. The V gene's germline CDR1 is SGHTA and CDR2 FQGNSA. The germline V and J ends were trimmed by 1 base and 15 bases, with 13 bases remaining between them. This CDR3 region has 12 residues. The CDR3 DNA follows: TGTGCCAGCAGCTTAGACGACGCGCTGCCATATTTT. It specifies CASSLDDALPYF.

This rearrangement joins TRBV6-5 to TRBJ1-4, with 8 bases matching TRBD1. Germline V lookup: CDR1 MNHEY, CDR2 SVGAGI. J lost 8 bases, V lost 8 bases, and 10 bases had no gene match. The CDR3 sequence is 14 residues long. For the CDR3, the DNA is TGTGCCAGCCGATCAGGGGGCTTAGGGGAAAAACTGTTTTTT. This encodes CASRSGGLGEKLFF.

A single count supports this clone. The DNA of the CDR3 is TGTGCCAGCAGCGTCCGGGTCGACTATGGCTACACCTTC. This codes for CASSVRVDYGYTF. The V call is TRBV9, the J call TRBJ1-2; D remains unclear. Trimming removed 2 bases from V and 3 bases from J, with 8 bases in between. This CDR3 has 13 residues. CDR1 and CDR2 from the germline V gene are SGDLS and YYNGEE.

The V gene is TRBV9, the J gene TRBJ1-4; D is perhaps TRBD1 (6 bases). The length of the CDR3 is 15 residues. The V gene's germline CDR1 is SGDLS and CDR2 YYNGEE. The V and J ends lost 1 base and 0 bases respectively, with 7 bases between them. DNA of the CDR3: TGTGCCAGCAGCGTATCAGGGGCAACTAATGAAAAACTGTTTTTT. Protein: CASSVSGATNEKLFF.

This rearrangement joins TRBV2 to TRBJ1-2; a possible D gene is TRBD1 (5 bases). The CDR3 loop spans 12 amino acids. In germline, CDR1 is SNHLY, CDR2 FYNNEI. The V end lost 3 bases, the J end lost 4 bases, and 6 bases lay between the germline ends. CDR3 loop: CASSEGLYGYTF. The CDR3 region has the DNA TGTGCCAGCAGTGAGGGACTCTATGGCTACACCTTC.

This clone was observed a few times. The chain uses TRBV11-2 and TRBJ2-3; 14 bases align to TRBD2. The V gene end was trimmed by 1 base and the J gene end by 5 bases; junction bases not matched to a gene: 8. Germline loops: CDR1 SGHAT, CDR2 FQNNGV. The CDR3 covers 18 residues. In nucleotides, the CDR3 is TGTGCCAGCAGCTTAGGTGGACTAGCGGGGGGCAGGGGAGATACGCAGTATTTT. Translating it yields CASSLGGLAGGRGDTQYF. Based on the CDR3 plus reference TRBV11-2 and TRBJ2-3, the full variable domain is EAGVAQSPRYKIIEKRQSVAFWCNPISGHATLYWYQQILGQGPKLLIQFQNNGVVDDSQLPKDRFSAERLKGVDSTLKIQPAKLEDSAVYLCASSLGGLAGGRGDTQYFGPGTRLTVL.